The text below deals with one T cell receptor beta chain. This sample is drawn from a study of blood T cell repertoires in COVID-19. Whole-study context: Samples came from the United States, Italy and Spain, spanning acute and convalescent COVID-19. T cells, B-cell-depleted T cells, or PBMCs provided the cDNA or gDNA that served as material.

Study processing details: Quantification of nucleated cells was approximated via reference gene primer amplification. Profiling relied on immunoSEQ multiplex PCR, and the TCRdb table lists in-frame clones only, not all of them. From that table come the V and J calls and clone size; the DNA was used to work out D and trimming. In the table there are 50,000 to 65,000 clones, roughly 92% of which are singletons. V was cut by 4 bases and J by 0 bases, with 8 bases left in between. CDR1 GTSNPN and CDR2 SVGIG come from the germline V gene (reference sequence). This CDR3 comprises 13 residues. The chain has TRBV30 and TRBJ2-3, with D tentatively TRBD2 (5 bases). Input material: peripheral blood. This receptor was obtained from a human donor in a cohort sampled during active COVID-19. The CDR3 sequence is CAWTRGSTDTQYF. The CDR3 DNA follows: TGTGCCTGGACTCGAGGGAGCACAGATACGCAGTATTTT.